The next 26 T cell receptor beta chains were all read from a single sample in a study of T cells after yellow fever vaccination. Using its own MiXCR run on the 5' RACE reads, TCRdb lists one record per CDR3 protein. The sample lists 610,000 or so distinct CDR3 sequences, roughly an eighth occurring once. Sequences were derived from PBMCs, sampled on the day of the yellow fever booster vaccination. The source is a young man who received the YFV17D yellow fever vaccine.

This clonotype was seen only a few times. CDR3 DNA: TGCAGTGCTAGAGGAGGGCTGGAATACGAGCAGTACTTC. Its protein is CSARGGLEYEQYF. The rearrangement links TRBV20-1 to TRBJ2-7, with a possible D match to TRBD2 (5 bases). The CDR3 loop spans 13 amino acids. V shed 1 base and J shed 4 bases, with 11 bases lying between them. In germline, CDR1 is DFQATT, CDR2 SNEGSKA (reference sequence).

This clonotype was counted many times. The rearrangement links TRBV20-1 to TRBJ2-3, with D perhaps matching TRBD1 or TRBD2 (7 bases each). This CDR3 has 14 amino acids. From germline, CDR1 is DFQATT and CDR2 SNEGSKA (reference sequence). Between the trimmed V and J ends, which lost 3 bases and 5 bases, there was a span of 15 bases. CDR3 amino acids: CSARGGDRRDTQYF. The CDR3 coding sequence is TGCAGTGCTAGGGGGGGGGACAGAAGAGATACGCAGTATTTT.

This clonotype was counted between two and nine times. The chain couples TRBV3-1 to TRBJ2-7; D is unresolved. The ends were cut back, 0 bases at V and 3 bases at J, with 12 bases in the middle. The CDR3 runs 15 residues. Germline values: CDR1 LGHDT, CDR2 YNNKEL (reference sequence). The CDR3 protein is CASSQEGDPVYEQYF. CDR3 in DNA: TGTGCCAGCAGCCAAGAAGGAGACCCTGTCTACGAGCAGTACTTC.

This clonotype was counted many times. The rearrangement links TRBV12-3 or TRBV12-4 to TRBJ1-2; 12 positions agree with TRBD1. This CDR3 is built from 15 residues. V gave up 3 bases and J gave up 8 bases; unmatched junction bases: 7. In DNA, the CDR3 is TGTGCCAGCAGTTTGGCCGGGACAGGGGGCGGCGGCTACACCTTC. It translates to CASSLAGTGGGGYTF.

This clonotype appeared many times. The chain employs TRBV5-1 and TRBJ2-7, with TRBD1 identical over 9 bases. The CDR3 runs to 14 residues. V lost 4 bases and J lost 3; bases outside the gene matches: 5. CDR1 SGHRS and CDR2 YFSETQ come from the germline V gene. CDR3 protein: CASSGGQGLYEQYF. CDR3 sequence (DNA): TGCGCCAGCAGCGGGGGACAGGGACTCTACGAGCAGTACTTC.

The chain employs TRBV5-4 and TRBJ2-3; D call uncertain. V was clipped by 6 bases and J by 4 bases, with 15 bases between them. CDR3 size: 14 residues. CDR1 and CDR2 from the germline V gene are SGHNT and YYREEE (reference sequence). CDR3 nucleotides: TGTGCCAGCACCCCGCCGCCTCCGGCAGATACGCAGTATTTT. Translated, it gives CASTPPPPADTQYF.

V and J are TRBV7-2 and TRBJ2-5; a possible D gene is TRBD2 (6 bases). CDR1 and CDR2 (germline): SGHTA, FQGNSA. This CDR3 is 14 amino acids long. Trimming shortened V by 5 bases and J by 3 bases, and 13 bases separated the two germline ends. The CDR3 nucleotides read TGTGCCAGCAGCCAGCGGGTCGCCAAAGAGACCCAGTACTTC. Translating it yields CASSQRVAKETQYF.

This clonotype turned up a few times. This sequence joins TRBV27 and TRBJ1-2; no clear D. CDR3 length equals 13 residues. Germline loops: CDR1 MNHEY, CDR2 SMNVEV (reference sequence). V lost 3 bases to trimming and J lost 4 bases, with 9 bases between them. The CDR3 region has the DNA TGTGCCAGCAGTTTCCTCCGGAGCTATGGCTACACCTTC. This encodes CASSFLRSYGYTF.

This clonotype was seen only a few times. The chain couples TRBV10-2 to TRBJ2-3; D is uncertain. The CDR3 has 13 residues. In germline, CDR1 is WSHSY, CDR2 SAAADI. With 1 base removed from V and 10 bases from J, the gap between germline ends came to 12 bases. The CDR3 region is CASSEWMASAQYF. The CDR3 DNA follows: TGCGCCAGCAGTGAGTGGATGGCCTCGGCGCAGTATTTT.

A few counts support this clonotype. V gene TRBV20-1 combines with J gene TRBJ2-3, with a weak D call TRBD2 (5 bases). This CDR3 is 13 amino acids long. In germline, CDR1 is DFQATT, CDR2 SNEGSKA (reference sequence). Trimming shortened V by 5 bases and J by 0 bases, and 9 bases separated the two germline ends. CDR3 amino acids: CSAVDSSTDTQYF. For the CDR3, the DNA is TGCAGTGCTGTGGACTCTAGCACAGATACGCAGTATTTT.

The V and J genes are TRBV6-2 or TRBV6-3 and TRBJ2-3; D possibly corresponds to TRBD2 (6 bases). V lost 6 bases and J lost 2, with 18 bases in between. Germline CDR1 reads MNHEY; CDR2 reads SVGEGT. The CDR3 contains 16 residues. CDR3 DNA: TGTGCCAGCAGGAAGAGTCGGGGGTTCCTCACAGATACGCAGTATTTT. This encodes CASRKSRGFLTDTQYF.

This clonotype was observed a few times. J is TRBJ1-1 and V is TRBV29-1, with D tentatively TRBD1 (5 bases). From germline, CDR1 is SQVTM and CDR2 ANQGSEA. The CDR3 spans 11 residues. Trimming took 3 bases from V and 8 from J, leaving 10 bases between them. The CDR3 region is CSVEPGREAFF. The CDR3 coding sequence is TGCAGCGTTGAGCCGGGACGCGAAGCTTTCTTT.

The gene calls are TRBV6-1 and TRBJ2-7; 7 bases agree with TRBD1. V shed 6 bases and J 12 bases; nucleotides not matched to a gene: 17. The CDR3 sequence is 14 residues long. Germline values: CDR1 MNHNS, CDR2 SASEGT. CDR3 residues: CASRSGQEAPEWYF. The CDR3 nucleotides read TGTGCCAGCAGATCCGGACAGGAAGCCCCTGAATGGTACTTC.

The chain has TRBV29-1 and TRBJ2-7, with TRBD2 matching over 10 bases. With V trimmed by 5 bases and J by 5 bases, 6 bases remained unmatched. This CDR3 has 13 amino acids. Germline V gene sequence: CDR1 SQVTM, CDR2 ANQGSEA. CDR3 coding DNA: TGCAGCGTTACTAGCGGGGCGTACCACGAGCAGTACTTC. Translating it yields CSVTSGAYHEQYF.

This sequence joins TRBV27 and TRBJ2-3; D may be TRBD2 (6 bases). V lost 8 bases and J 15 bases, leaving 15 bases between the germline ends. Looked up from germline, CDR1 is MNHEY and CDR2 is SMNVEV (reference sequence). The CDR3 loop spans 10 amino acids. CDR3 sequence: CASPGTSRYF. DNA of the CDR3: TGTGCCAGCCCTGGGACTTCACGTTATTTT.

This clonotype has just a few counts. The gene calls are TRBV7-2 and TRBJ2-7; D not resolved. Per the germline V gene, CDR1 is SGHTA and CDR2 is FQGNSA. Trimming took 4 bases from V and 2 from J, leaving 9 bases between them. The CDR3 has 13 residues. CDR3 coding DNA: TGTGCCAGCAGCTACCGCCTAACCTACGAGCAGTACTTC. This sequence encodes CASSYRLTYEQYF.

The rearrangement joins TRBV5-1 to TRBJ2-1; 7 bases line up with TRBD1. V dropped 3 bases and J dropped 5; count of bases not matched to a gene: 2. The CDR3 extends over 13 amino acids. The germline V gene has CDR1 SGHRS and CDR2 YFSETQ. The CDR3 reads CASSWGQNNEQFF. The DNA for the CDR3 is TGCGCCAGCAGCTGGGGACAGAACAATGAGCAGTTCTTC.

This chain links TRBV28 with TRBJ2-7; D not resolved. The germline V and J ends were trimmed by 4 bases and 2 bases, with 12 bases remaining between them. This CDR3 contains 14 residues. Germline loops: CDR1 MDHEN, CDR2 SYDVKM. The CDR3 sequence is CASSSPPVTYEQYF. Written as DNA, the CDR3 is TGTGCCAGCAGTTCCCCACCCGTAACCTACGAGCAGTACTTC.

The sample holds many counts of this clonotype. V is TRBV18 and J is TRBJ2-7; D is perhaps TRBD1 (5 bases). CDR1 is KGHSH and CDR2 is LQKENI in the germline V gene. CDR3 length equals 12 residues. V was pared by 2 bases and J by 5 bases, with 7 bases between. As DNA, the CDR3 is TGTGCCAGCTCACCAGCAGGGAACGAGCAGTACTTC. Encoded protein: CASSPAGNEQYF.

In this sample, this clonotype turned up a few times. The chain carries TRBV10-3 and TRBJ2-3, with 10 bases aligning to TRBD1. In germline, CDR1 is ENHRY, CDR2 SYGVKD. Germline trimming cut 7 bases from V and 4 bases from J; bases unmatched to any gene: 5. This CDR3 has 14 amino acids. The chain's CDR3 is CAINAGTGADTQYF. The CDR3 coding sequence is TGTGCCATCAACGCGGGGACAGGGGCAGATACGCAGTATTTT.

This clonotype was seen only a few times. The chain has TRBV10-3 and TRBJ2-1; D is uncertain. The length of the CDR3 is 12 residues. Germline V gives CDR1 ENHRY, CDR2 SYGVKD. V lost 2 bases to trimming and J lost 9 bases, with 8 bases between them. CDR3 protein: CAISEELGEQFF. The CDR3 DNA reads TGTGCCATCAGTGAGGAGCTCGGTGAGCAGTTCTTC.

CDR3 DNA: TGCAGCGTTGCTCGGGGGCGAGATGGCTACACCTTC. Its translation is CSVARGRDGYTF. V is TRBV29-1 and J is TRBJ1-2, with D maybe TRBD1 (6 bases). V lost 4 bases and J 6 bases, leaving 12 bases between the germline ends. This CDR3 contains 12 residues. Germline V lookup: CDR1 SQVTM, CDR2 ANQGSEA.

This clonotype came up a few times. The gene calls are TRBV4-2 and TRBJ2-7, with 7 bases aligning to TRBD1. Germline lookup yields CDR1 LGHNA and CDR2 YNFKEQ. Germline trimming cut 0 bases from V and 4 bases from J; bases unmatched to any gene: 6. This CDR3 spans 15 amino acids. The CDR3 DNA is TGTGCCAGCAGCCAAGAGGCGACAGGGATGTACGAGCAGTACTTC. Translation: CASSQEATGMYEQYF.

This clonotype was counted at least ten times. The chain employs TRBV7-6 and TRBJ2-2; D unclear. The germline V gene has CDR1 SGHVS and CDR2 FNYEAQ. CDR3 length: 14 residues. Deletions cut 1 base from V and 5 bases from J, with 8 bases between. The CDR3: CASSLGRMTGELFF. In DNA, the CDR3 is TGTGCCAGCAGCTTAGGCAGGATGACCGGGGAGCTGTTTTTT.

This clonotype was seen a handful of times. The CDR3 DNA reads as TGTGCCATCAGTAGGACAGACGAGCAGTACTTC. As protein: CAISRTDEQYF. V and J are TRBV10-3 and TRBJ2-7, with D possibly being TRBD1 (6 bases). This CDR3 contains 11 residues. The germline V gene has CDR1 ENHRY and CDR2 SYGVKD. Trimming pared 5 bases from V and 5 bases from J, leaving 7 bases between.

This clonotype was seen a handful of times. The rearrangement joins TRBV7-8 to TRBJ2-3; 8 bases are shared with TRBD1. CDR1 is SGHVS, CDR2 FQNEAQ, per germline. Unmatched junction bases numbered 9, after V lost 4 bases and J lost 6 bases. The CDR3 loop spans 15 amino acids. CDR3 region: CASSWSGGVWDTQYF. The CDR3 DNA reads TGTGCCAGCAGCTGGTCAGGGGGCGTTTGGGATACGCAGTATTTT.